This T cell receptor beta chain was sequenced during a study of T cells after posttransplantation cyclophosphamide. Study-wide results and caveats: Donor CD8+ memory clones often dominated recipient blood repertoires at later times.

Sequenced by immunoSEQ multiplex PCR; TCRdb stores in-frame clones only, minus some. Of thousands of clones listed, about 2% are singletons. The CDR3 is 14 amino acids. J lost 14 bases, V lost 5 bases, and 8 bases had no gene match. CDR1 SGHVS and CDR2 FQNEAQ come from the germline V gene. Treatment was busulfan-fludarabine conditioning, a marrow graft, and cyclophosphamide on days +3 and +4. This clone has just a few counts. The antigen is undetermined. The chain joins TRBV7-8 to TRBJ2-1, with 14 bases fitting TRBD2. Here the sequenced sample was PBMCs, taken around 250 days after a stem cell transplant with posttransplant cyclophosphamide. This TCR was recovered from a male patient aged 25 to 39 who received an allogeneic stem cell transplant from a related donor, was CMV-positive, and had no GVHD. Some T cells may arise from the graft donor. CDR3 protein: CASSRGLAGGSKFF. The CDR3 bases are TGTGCCAGCAGCCGCGGACTAGCGGGAGGAAGTAAGTTCTTC.